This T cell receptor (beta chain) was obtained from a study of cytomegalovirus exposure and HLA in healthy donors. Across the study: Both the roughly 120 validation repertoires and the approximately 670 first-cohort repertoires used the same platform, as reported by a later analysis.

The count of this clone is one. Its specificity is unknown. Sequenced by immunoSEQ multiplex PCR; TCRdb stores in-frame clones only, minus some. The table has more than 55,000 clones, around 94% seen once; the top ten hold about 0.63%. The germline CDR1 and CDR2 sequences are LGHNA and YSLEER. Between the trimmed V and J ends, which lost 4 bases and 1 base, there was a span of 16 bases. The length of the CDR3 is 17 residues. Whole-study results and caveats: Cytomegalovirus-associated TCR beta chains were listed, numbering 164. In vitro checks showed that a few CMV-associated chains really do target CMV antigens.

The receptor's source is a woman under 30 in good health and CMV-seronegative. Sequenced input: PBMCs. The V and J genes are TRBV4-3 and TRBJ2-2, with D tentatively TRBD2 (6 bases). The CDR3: CASSPSWLAMNTGELFF. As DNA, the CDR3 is TGCGCCAGCAGCCCGTCCTGGCTAGCGATGAACACCGGGGAGCTGTTTTTT.